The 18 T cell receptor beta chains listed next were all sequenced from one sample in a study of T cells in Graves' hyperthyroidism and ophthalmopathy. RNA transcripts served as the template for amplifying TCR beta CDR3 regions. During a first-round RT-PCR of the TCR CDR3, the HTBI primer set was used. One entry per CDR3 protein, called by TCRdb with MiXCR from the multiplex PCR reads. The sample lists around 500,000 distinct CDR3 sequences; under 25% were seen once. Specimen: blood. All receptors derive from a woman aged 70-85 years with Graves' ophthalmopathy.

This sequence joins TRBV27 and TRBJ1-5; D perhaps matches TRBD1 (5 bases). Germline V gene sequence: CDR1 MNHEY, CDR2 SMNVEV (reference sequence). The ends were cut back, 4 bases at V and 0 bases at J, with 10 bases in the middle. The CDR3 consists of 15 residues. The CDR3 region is CASSYRGYSNQPQHF. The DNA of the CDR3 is TGTGCCAGCAGTTATCGGGGCTATAGCAATCAGCCCCAGCATTTT.

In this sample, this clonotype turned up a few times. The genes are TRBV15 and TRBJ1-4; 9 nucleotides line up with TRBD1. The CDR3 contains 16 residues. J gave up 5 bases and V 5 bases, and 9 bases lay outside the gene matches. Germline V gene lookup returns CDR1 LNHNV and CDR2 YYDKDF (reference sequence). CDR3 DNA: TGTGCCACCAGCTCAGATCCGACAGGGGGAAATGAAAAACTGTTTTTT. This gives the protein CATSSDPTGGNEKLFF.

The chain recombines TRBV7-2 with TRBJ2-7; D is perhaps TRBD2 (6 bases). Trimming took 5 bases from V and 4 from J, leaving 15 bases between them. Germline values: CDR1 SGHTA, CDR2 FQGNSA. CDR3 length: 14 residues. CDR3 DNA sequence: TGTGCCAGCAGCGGGGGGTTGGGGAGATACGAGCAGTACTTC. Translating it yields CASSGGLGRYEQYF. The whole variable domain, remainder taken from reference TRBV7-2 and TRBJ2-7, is GAGVSQSPSNKVTEKGKDVELRCDPISGHTALYWYRQSLGQGLEFLIYFQGNSAPDKSGLPSDRFSAERTGGSVSTLTIQRTQQEDSAVYLCASSGGLGRYEQYFGPGTRLTVT.

The CDR3 region has the DNA TGTGCCTGGAGTGGTCTGTACGAGCAGTACTTC. It codes for CAWSGLYEQYF. This chain joins TRBV30 and TRBJ2-7; D is ambiguous. Germline values: CDR1 GTSNPN, CDR2 SVGIG (reference sequence). The V end lost 1 base, the J end lost 4 bases, and 5 bases lay between the germline ends. This CDR3 spans 11 amino acids. Full variable domain (outside the CDR3, taken from reference TRBV30 and TRBJ2-7): SQTIHQWPATLVQPVGSPLSLECTVEGTSNPNLYWYRQAAGRGLQLLFYSVGIGQISSEVPQNLSASRPQDRQFILSSKKLLLSDSGFYLCAWSGLYEQYFGPGTRLTVT.

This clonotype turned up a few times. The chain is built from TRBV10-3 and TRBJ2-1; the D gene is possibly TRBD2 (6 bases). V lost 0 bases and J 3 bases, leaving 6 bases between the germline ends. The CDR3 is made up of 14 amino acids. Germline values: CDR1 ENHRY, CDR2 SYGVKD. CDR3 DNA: TGTGCCATCAGTGAGTCGCGGGGCTACAATGAGCAGTTCTTC. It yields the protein CAISESRGYNEQFF.

As DNA, the CDR3 is TGCAGTGCCCGGGACGGAGCGTATGGCTACACCTTC. Protein sequence: CSARDGAYGYTF. The chain couples TRBV20-1 to TRBJ1-2; TRBD1 might be the D (5 bases). Per germline, CDR1 DFQATT and CDR2 SNEGSKA (reference sequence). CDR3 size: 12 residues. The V end was cut by 6 bases, the J end by 5 bases, with 13 bases between.

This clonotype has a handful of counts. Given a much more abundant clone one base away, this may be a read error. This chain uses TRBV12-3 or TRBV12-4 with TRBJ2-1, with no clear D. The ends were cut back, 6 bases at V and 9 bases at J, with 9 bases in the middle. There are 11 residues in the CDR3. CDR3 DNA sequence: TGTGCCAGCAGCCACCCGGGTGAGCAGTTCTTC. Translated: CASSHPGEQFF.

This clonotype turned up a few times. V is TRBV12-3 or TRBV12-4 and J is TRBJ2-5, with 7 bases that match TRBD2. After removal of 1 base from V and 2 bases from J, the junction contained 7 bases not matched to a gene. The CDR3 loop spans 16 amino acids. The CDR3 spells CASSLVPSGVQETQYF. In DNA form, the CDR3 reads TGTGCCAGCAGTTTAGTTCCTAGCGGAGTGCAAGAGACCCAGTACTTC.

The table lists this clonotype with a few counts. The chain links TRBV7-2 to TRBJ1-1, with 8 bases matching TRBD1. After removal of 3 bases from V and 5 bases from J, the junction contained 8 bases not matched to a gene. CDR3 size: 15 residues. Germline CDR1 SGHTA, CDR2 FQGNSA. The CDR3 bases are TGTGCCAGCAGCTTCGACAGGGGAAGCGGTACTGAAGCTTTCTTT. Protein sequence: CASSFDRGSGTEAFF.

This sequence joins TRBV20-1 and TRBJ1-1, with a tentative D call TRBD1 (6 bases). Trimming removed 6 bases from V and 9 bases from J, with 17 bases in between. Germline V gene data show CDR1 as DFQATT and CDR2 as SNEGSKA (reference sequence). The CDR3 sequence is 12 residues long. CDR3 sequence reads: CSAKGGTKQAFF. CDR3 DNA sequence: TGCAGTGCCAAGGGCGGGACAAAACAAGCTTTCTTT.

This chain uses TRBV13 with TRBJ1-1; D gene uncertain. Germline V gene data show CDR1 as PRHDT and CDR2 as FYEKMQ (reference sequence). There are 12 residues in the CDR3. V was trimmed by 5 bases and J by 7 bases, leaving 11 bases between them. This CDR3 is CASSPRADEAFF. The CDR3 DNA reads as TGTGCCAGCAGCCCGAGGGCAGATGAAGCTTTCTTT.

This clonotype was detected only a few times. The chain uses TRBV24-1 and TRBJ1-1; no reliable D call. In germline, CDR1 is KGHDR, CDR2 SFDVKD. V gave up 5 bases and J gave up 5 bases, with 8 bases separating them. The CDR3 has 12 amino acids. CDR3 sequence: CATSGAGTEAFF. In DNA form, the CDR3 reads TGTGCCACCAGTGGTGCGGGTACTGAAGCTTTCTTT.

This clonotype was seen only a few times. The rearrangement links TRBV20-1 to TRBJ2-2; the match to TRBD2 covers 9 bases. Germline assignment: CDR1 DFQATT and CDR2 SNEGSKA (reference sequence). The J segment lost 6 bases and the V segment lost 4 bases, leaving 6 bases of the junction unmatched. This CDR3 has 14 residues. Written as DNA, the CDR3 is TGCAGTGCTACGTTGGCGGGAGGGCCCGGGGAGCTGTTTTTT. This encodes CSATLAGGPGELFF.

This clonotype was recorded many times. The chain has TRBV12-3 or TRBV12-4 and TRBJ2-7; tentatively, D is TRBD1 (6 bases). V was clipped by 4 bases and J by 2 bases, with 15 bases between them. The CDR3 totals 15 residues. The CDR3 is CASSSWLTGAYEQYF. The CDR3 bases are TGTGCCAGCAGTTCCTGGCTGACAGGCGCCTACGAGCAGTACTTC.

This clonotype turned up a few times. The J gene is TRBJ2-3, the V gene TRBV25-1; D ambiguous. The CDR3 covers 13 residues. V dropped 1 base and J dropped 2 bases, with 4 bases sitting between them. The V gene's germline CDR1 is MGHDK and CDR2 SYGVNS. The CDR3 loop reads CASSEWDTDTQYF. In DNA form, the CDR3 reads TGTGCCAGCAGTGAATGGGACACAGATACGCAGTATTTT.

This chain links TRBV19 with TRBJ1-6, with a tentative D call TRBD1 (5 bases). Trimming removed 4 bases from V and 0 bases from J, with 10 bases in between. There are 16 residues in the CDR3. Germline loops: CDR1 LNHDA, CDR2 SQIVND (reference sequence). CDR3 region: CASSTRGASYNSPLHF. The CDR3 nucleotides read TGTGCCAGTAGTACCCGGGGCGCCTCCTATAATTCACCCCTCCACTTT.

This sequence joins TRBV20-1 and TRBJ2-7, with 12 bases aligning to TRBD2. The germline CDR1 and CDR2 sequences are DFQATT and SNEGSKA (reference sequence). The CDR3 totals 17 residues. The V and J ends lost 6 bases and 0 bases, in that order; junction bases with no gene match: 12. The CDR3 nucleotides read TGCAGTGCCGACACTAGCGGGAGGACCGGGTACTCCTACGAGCAGTACTTC. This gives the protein CSADTSGRTGYSYEQYF.

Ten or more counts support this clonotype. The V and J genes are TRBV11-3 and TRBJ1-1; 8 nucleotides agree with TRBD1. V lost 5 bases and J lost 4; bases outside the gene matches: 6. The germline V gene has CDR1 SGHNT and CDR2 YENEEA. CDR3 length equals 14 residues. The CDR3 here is CASSKQGVGTEAFF. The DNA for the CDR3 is TGTGCCAGCAGCAAACAGGGGGTGGGCACTGAAGCTTTCTTT. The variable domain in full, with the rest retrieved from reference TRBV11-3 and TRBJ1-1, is EAGVVQSPRYKIIEKKQPVAFWCNPISGHNTLYWYLQNLGQGPELLIRYENEEAVDDSQLPKDRFSAERLKGVDSTLKIQPAELGDSAVYLCASSKQGVGTEAFFGQGTRLTVV.